This TCR beta chain was identified in a study of blood T cell repertoires in COVID-19. On the study more broadly: Samples of COVID-19 (acute and convalescent) were obtained from the United States, Italy and Spain. The cDNA or gDNA used as material had been derived from T cells, B-cell-depleted T cells, or PBMCs.

The assay was immunoSEQ multiplex PCR, and TCRdb's table has in-frame clones only and misses some. The sample comprises approximately 34,000 clones, about 90% of which are singletons, and roughly 9.8% rests with the top ten. This sequence was found in a human donor in a cohort sampled during active COVID-19. The specimen was peripheral blood.

The CDR3 region has the DNA TGTGCCTGGAGCGCGGGGGCCTCCTACAATGAGCAGTTCTTC. Translating it yields CAWSAGASYNEQFF. The chain uses TRBV30 and TRBJ2-1; a weak D match, TRBD2 (7 bases). This CDR3 has 14 amino acids. Looked up from germline, CDR1 is GTSNPN and CDR2 is SVGIG (reference sequence). V was cut by 3 bases and J by 0 bases, with 9 bases left in between.